The 29 T cell receptor beta chains given below trace back to one sample, sequenced in a study of shared clonotypes between healthy human individuals. Produced via immunoSEQ multiplex PCR; TCRdb's table is partial and in-frame only. The table includes roughly 890,000 clones, almost 95% detected once. Positively selected for CCR7, the CD45RO-negative cells used as naive CD8 cells excluded terminally differentiated effector memory CD45RA+ cells. Sequencing used naive CD8+ T cells sorted from blood. These receptor sequences come from a young man in good health.

This CDR3 reads CASSPKKDQGYEQYF. The CDR3 DNA is TGTGCCAGCTCACCAAAAAAAGATCAGGGGTACGAGCAGTACTTC. The V call is TRBV18, the J call TRBJ2-7; weak D call: TRBD1 (6 bases). V lost 2 bases to trimming and J lost 4 bases, with 15 bases between them. This CDR3 has 15 residues. From germline, CDR1 is KGHSH and CDR2 LQKENI.

The chain uses TRBV27 and TRBJ1-1; D is perhaps TRBD1 (5 bases). Looked up from germline, CDR1 is MNHEY and CDR2 is SMNVEV (reference sequence). V was clipped by 5 bases and J by 2 bases, with 15 bases between them. The CDR3 is 15 amino acids. The CDR3 nucleotides are TGTGCCAGCAGTAAAAGGACGGGGCCAAACACTGAAGCTTTCTTT. This encodes CASSKRTGPNTEAFF.

The J gene is TRBJ1-3, the V gene TRBV18; D gene unclear. The V end lost 4 bases, the J end lost 0 bases, and 16 bases lay between the germline ends. The CDR3 has 17 amino acids. The germline V gene has CDR1 KGHSH and CDR2 LQKENI. CDR3 region: CASSHGPVEFSGNTIYF. The CDR3 DNA reads TGTGCCAGCTCACACGGACCCGTGGAATTCTCTGGAAACACCATATATTTT.

The J gene is TRBJ2-7, the V gene TRBV19; tentatively, D is TRBD1 or TRBD2 (7 bases each). Trimming took off 6 bases at V and 4 bases at J, with 19 bases between the two ends. Germline V gene data show CDR1 as LNHDA and CDR2 as SQIVND (reference sequence). This CDR3 has 15 amino acids. The CDR3 sequence is CASRTRPGGGYEQYF. Here the CDR3 DNA reads TGTGCCAGTAGAACGCGACCAGGGGGAGGGTACGAGCAGTACTTC.

The rearrangement links TRBV27 to TRBJ2-1; D remains unclear. The CDR3 spans 12 residues. Germline V gives CDR1 MNHEY, CDR2 SMNVEV (reference sequence). Trimming removed 6 bases at V and 6 bases at J, with 9 bases between. The CDR3 is CASSPAPNEQFF. The CDR3 DNA reads as TGTGCCAGCAGCCCCGCCCCCAATGAGCAGTTCTTC.

The chain has TRBV30 and TRBJ2-5; 8 bases fit TRBD2. CDR3 length equals 13 residues. Trimming at V came to 5 bases and at J to 1 base, leaving 3 bases not matched to a gene. Germline CDR1 is GTSNPN and CDR2 is SVGIG (reference sequence). CDR3 DNA: TGTGCCTGGTCGGGACTAGGCCAAGAGACCCAGTACTTC. Its protein is CAWSGLGQETQYF.

The chain recombines TRBV4-1 with TRBJ2-7, with D perhaps matching TRBD2 (6 bases). The CDR3 is 15 residues long. In germline, CDR1 is MGHRA, CDR2 YSYEKL. Trimming removed 1 base from V and 2 bases from J, with 12 bases in between. Here the CDR3 DNA reads TGCGCCAGCAGCCAAGGGGCGGGGCTTGCCTACGAGCAGTACTTC. Translation gives CASSQGAGLAYEQYF.

This chain uses TRBV19 with TRBJ2-2, with TRBD2 matching 8 bases. Germline V CDR1 and CDR2: LNHDA, SQIVND (reference sequence). The V segment lost 7 bases and the J segment 0 bases; nucleotides outside the gene matches: 7. The length of the CDR3 is 16 residues. This CDR3 reads CASTPFSGTNTGELFF. The CDR3 region has the DNA TGTGCCAGTACCCCCTTTAGCGGGACGAACACCGGGGAGCTGTTTTTT.

The V gene is TRBV7-9, the J gene TRBJ2-5, with 12 bases lining up with TRBD1. Germline V gives CDR1 SEHNR, CDR2 FQNEAQ (reference sequence). The CDR3 sequence is 17 residues long. The V and J ends lost 4 bases and 7 bases, in that order; junction bases with no gene match: 13. The CDR3 region is CASSSTTGGQGALTQYF. Here the CDR3 DNA reads TGTGCCAGCAGCTCCACGACGGGGGGACAGGGGGCTCTGACCCAGTACTTC. Filled out from reference TRBV7-9 and TRBJ2-5, the complete variable domain reads DTGVSQNPRHKITKRGQNVTFRCDPISEHNRLYWYRQTLGQGPEFLTYFQNEAQLEKSRLLSDRFSAERPKGSFSTLEIQRTEQGDSAMYLCASSSTTGGQGALTQYFGPGTRLLVL.

The rearrangement joins TRBV15 to TRBJ2-5, with 8 bases that match TRBD2. In germline, CDR1 is LNHNV, CDR2 YYDKDF (reference sequence). Unmatched junction bases numbered 11, after V lost 4 bases and J lost 4 bases. The CDR3 is 16 amino acids. CDR3: CATSTSPAGGGETQYF. For the CDR3, the DNA is TGTGCCACCAGCACCTCGCCGGCGGGAGGTGGAGAGACCCAGTACTTC.

The genes are TRBV27 and TRBJ1-1; no firm D call. Per the germline V gene, CDR1 is MNHEY and CDR2 is SMNVEV (reference sequence). V was cut by 2 bases and J by 12 bases, with 10 bases left in between. The CDR3 has 11 residues. CDR3 in amino acids: CASSLGVFSFF. In DNA, the CDR3 is TGTGCCAGCAGTTTAGGGGTTTTCTCTTTCTTT.

The rearrangement joins TRBV19 to TRBJ2-1; D gene unclear. V was pared by 0 bases and J by 4 bases, with 4 bases between. Germline V CDR1 and CDR2: LNHDA, SQIVND (reference sequence). The CDR3 consists of 13 residues. The CDR3 protein is CASSIENYNEQFF. DNA of the CDR3: TGTGCCAGTAGTATAGAAAATTACAATGAGCAGTTCTTC.

The chain employs TRBV4-1 and TRBJ1-1; 7 positions match TRBD1. CDR3 length equals 16 residues. V shed 1 base and J 5 bases; nucleotides not matched to a gene: 10. The germline V gene has CDR1 MGHRA and CDR2 YSYEKL. CDR3 loop: CASSQVSGAGGTEAFF. Written as DNA, the CDR3 is TGCGCCAGCAGCCAAGTTTCGGGGGCAGGGGGTACTGAAGCTTTCTTT.

This chain uses TRBV28 with TRBJ2-2, with 7 bases that match TRBD2. The ends lost 2 bases at V and 1 base at J; junction bases unmatched: 7. This CDR3 is built from 17 residues. Germline CDR1 reads MDHEN; CDR2 reads SYDVKM. In DNA form, the CDR3 reads TGTGCCAGCAGTTTACGGGAGCTAGCGGAGAACACCGGGGAGCTGTTTTTT. The encoded protein is CASSLRELAENTGELFF.

The chain combines TRBV9 with TRBJ2-1; no clear D gene. CDR1 is SGDLS, CDR2 YYNGEE, per germline. The V gene lost 4 bases and the J gene lost 2 bases, with 19 bases spanning the gap. The CDR3 runs to 17 residues. The CDR3 sequence is CASSSQFGPSTYNEQFF. In nucleotides, the CDR3 is TGTGCCAGCAGCTCTCAGTTCGGGCCCAGCACCTACAATGAGCAGTTCTTC.

This clone was seen a single time. The genes are TRBV9 and TRBJ2-7; no definite D call. Trimming pared 3 bases from V and 4 bases from J, leaving 14 bases between. The length of the CDR3 is 14 residues. Germline values: CDR1 SGDLS, CDR2 YYNGEE. The CDR3 loop is CASSGVSDPYEQYF. The CDR3 region has the DNA TGTGCCAGCAGCGGGGTGAGCGATCCGTACGAGCAGTACTTC.

This chain links TRBV9 with TRBJ2-2; TRBD2 agrees at 16 bases. The germline gives CDR1 SGDLS, CDR2 YYNGEE. This CDR3 has 18 amino acids. Germline trimming cut 4 bases from V and 5 bases from J; bases unmatched to any gene: 8. The CDR3 bases are TGTGCCAGCAGCCTCGGGACTAGCGGGAGGGAAACAACCGGGGAGCTGTTTTTT. Amino acid sequence: CASSLGTSGRETTGELFF. Complete variable domain (other parts from reference TRBV9 and TRBJ2-2): DSGVTQTPKHLITATGQRVTLRCSPRSGDLSVYWYQQSLDQGLQFLIQYYNGEERAKGNILERFSAQQFPDLHSELNLSSLELGDSALYFCASSLGTSGRETTGELFFGEGSRLTVL.

This sequence joins TRBV10-3 and TRBJ2-7, with D maybe TRBD2 (5 bases). This CDR3 comprises 13 residues. V was trimmed by 6 bases and J by 2 bases, leaving 11 bases between them. The germline CDR1 and CDR2 sequences are ENHRY and SYGVKD. CDR3 amino acids: CAIRLADTYEQYF. CDR3 nucleotides: TGTGCCATCAGGCTAGCAGATACCTACGAGCAGTACTTC.

The chain joins TRBV28 to TRBJ2-2; tentative D call: TRBD2 (5 bases). Germline V gene sequence: CDR1 MDHEN, CDR2 SYDVKM. The CDR3 contains 15 residues. V lost 5 bases to trimming and J lost 0 bases, with 10 bases between them. Here the CDR3 DNA reads TGTGCCAGCAGTCTCTACGGGGCGAACACCGGGGAGCTGTTTTTT. Translating it yields CASSLYGANTGELFF.

V usage is TRBV2 and J usage is TRBJ2-1; 14 positions match TRBD2. Per germline, CDR1 SNHLY and CDR2 FYNNEI. Trimming at V came to 1 base and at J to 7 bases, leaving 3 bases not matched to a gene. The CDR3 is 16 residues long. DNA for the CDR3: TGTGCCAGCAGTGAAGGTTGGACTAGCGGGGGGAATGAGCAGTTCTTC. Its protein is CASSEGWTSGGNEQFF.

CDR3 nucleotides: TGTGCCTGGGGCAGGGCCCTCTACAATGAGCAGTTCTTC. This encodes CAWGRALYNEQFF. The chain has TRBV30 and TRBJ2-1; D possibly corresponds to TRBD1 (5 bases). The CDR3 has 13 residues. Germline V gene sequence: CDR1 GTSNPN, CDR2 SVGIG (reference sequence). Between the trimmed V and J ends, which lost 5 bases and 3 bases, there was a span of 11 bases. Combining the CDR3 with reference TRBV30 and TRBJ2-1 gives the whole variable domain SQTIHQWPATLVQPVGSPLSLECTVEGTSNPNLYWYRQAAGRGLQLLFYSVGIGQISSEVPQNLSASRPQDRQFILSSKKLLLSDSGFYLCAWGRALYNEQFFGPGTRLTVL.

Only a few counts were recorded for this clone. The chain couples TRBV6-5 to TRBJ2-7; D not certain. V gave up 10 bases and J gave up 6 bases, with 16 bases separating them. The CDR3 has 12 residues. Germline V lookup: CDR1 MNHEY, CDR2 SVGAGI. For the CDR3, the DNA is TGTGCCACAGGACGGTGGTCTGGCGAGCAGTACTTC. It encodes CATGRWSGEQYF.

The chain carries TRBV15 and TRBJ2-7; D is uncertain. The CDR3 contains 12 residues. The germline V and J ends were trimmed by 6 bases and 2 bases, with 8 bases remaining between them. Germline CDR1 LNHNV, CDR2 YYDKDF (reference sequence). CDR3 loop: CATSEPPYEQYF. The DNA for the CDR3 is TGTGCCACCAGTGAGCCTCCCTACGAGCAGTACTTC.

This chain uses TRBV4-1 with TRBJ1-5, with D unresolved. Germline V gene data show CDR1 as MGHRA and CDR2 as YSYEKL. The CDR3 is 15 residues long. V was clipped by 0 bases and J by 7 bases, with 13 bases between them. CDR3 in amino acids: CASSQDPQAGQPQHF. The CDR3 DNA sequence: TGCGCCAGCAGCCAAGACCCCCAGGCTGGGCAGCCCCAGCATTTT.

The V gene is TRBV27, the J gene TRBJ2-1; 7 nucleotides line up with TRBD1. CDR1 and CDR2 from the germline V gene are MNHEY and SMNVEV (reference sequence). The junction had 7 bases not matched to a gene; V was cut back by 6 bases and J by 2 bases. The CDR3 consists of 15 residues. CDR3 region: CASRKGQDAYNEQFF. The DNA of the CDR3 is TGTGCCAGCAGGAAAGGACAGGATGCCTACAATGAGCAGTTCTTC.

V and J are TRBV5-1 and TRBJ1-2; D perhaps matches TRBD1 (5 bases). Germline V CDR1 and CDR2: SGHRS, YFSETQ. This CDR3 has 14 residues. Trimming took 0 bases from V and 1 from J, leaving 7 bases between them. CDR3 region: CASSLAGHNYGYTF. CDR3 bases: TGCGCCAGCAGCTTGGCCGGACATAACTATGGCTACACCTTC.

V gene TRBV4-1 combines with J gene TRBJ2-2, with TRBD2 matching 15 bases. This CDR3 has 21 amino acids. Germline V CDR1 and CDR2: MGHRA, YSYEKL. Losses at the gene ends were 1 base for V and 0 bases for J; bases not matched to a gene: 9. In DNA form, the CDR3 reads TGCGCCAGCAGCCAAGTAGCCGGGACTAGCGGGAGGTTCGCGAACACCGGGGAGCTGTTTTTT. Translating it yields CASSQVAGTSGRFANTGELFF.

The chain couples TRBV9 to TRBJ2-2; D is possibly TRBD1 (6 bases). The CDR3 length is 18 residues. Germline V lookup: CDR1 SGDLS, CDR2 YYNGEE. Trimming stripped 0 bases from V and 3 bases from J, with 18 bases between. DNA for the CDR3: TGTGCCAGCAGCGTAGAGGACAGCCAAAACCCCTACACCGGGGAGCTGTTTTTT. Protein sequence: CASSVEDSQNPYTGELFF.

CDR3 nucleotides: TGTGCCAGCAGCTTTGACTCTGGCACAGATACGCAGTATTTT. Its translation is CASSFDSGTDTQYF. The J gene is TRBJ2-3, the V gene TRBV11-2, with D unresolved. In germline, CDR1 is SGHAT, CDR2 FQNNGV. V lost 3 bases to trimming and J lost 1 base, with 8 bases between them. The CDR3 length is 14 residues.